The 9 T cell receptor beta chains presented below share a single source sample, sequenced in a study of human T cells and chemical hapten exposure. Time point meaning: patch test 1, 2 weeks after DPC sensitization. The treatment here: therapeutic diphenylcyclopropenone sensitization with weekly scalp DPC. MiXCR, run by TCRdb on the RACE reads, gives a single entry per CDR3 protein. Of about 120,000 distinct CDR3 sequences detected, around 10% appear once; the ten largest clones hold roughly 1.3%. The sequenced sample was whole blood, obtained in connection with sensitization to the hapten diphenylcyclopropenone (DPC). The receptors were sampled from a woman in her 50s with alopecia areata. Some clones in this sample may be carry-over from other donors' samples.

CDR3 sequence (DNA): TGTGCCAGCAGCTTAATCTGGTCCGACAATCAGCCCCAGCATTTT. Residues: CASSLIWSDNQPQHF. This chain links TRBV7-2 with TRBJ1-5; no definite D call. V was cut by 2 bases and J by 3 bases, with 11 bases left in between. This CDR3 contains 15 residues. Per germline, CDR1 SGHTA and CDR2 FQGNSA.

The sample holds many counts of this clonotype. The CDR3 spells CASSLGQLNTGELFF. As DNA, the CDR3 is TGTGCCAGCAGTTTGGGACAGCTCAACACCGGGGAGCTGTTTTTT. The genes are TRBV6-6 and TRBJ2-2; 7 positions agree with TRBD1. From germline, CDR1 is MNHNY and CDR2 SVGAGI (reference sequence). Trimming at V came to 4 bases and at J to 2 bases, leaving 4 bases not matched to a gene. CDR3 length: 15 amino acids.

This clonotype came up many times. CDR3 in amino acids: CASRKGMADTQYF. The CDR3 DNA sequence: TGTGCCAGTAGAAAGGGGATGGCAGATACGCAGTATTTT. The chain recombines TRBV19 with TRBJ2-3; D perhaps matches TRBD1 (5 bases). V was pared by 6 bases and J by 4 bases, with 11 bases between. Germline lookup yields CDR1 LNHDA and CDR2 SQIVND (reference sequence). The CDR3 is 13 amino acids.

In this sample, this clonotype turned up a few times. The chain uses TRBV6-6 and TRBJ1-6; 7 positions match TRBD1. CDR1 and CDR2 from the germline V gene are MNHNY and SVGAGI (reference sequence). The CDR3 runs 16 residues. Germline trimming cut 1 base from V and 6 bases from J; bases unmatched to any gene: 6. The chain's CDR3 is CASSYFSGTANSPLHF. The CDR3 DNA sequence: TGTGCCAGCAGTTACTTTTCCGGGACAGCTAATTCACCCCTCCACTTT.

This clonotype has only a few counts. The genes are TRBV7-9 and TRBJ2-4; D not certain. CDR1 is SEHNR, CDR2 FQNEAQ, per germline (reference sequence). The length of the CDR3 is 12 residues. The V gene lost 7 bases and the J gene lost 6 bases, with 10 bases spanning the gap. Here the CDR3 DNA reads TGTGCCAGCAAAGACACCTCAAACATTCAGTACTTC. Translation gives CASKDTSNIQYF.

This clonotype has ten or more counts. The V call is TRBV18, the J call TRBJ2-7, with 8 bases matching TRBD1. V shed 4 bases, J shed 3 bases, and the junction held 5 bases outside the gene matches. Germline CDR1 reads KGHSH; CDR2 reads LQKENI. CDR3 length: 14 amino acids. The CDR3 bases are TGTGCCAGCTCACTTGGGGACAGGATCTACGAGCAGTACTTC. It codes for CASSLGDRIYEQYF.

Worth noting for this clonotype: Being one base from a much bigger clone, this may be a read error. This chain joins TRBV11-2 and TRBJ1-2; D uncertain. V shed 9 bases and J shed 3 bases, with 11 bases lying between them. Germline values: CDR1 SGHAT, CDR2 FQNNGV. This CDR3 is built from 12 residues. CDR3 nucleotide sequence: TGTGCCAGGAGCGGGAATGACTATGGCTACACCTTC. The encoded protein is CARSGNDYGYTF.

This clonotype has a handful of counts. This chain connects TRBV7-8 to TRBJ2-3; TRBD1 might be the D (6 bases). Germline loops: CDR1 SGHVS, CDR2 FQNEAQ. The CDR3 spans 15 residues. Deletions cut 3 bases from V and 3 bases from J, with 13 bases between. For the CDR3, the DNA is TGTGCCAGCAGCTTCACGCTCGGGACAACAGATACGCAGTATTTT. This encodes CASSFTLGTTDTQYF.

This chain connects TRBV6-2 or TRBV6-3 to TRBJ2-2; no firm D call. The length of the CDR3 is 15 residues. Germline V gene lookup returns CDR1 MNHEY and CDR2 SVGEGT. The V gene lost 6 bases and the J gene lost 0 bases, with 11 bases spanning the gap. CDR3 nucleotide sequence: TGTGCCAGCAGCCCCGCTAGAACGAACACCGGGGAGCTGTTTTTT. Protein product: CASSPARTNTGELFF.